The 14 T cell receptor beta chains given below trace back to one sample, sequenced in a study of CD8 T cells in ankylosing spondylitis. TCRdb analysed the 5' RACE reads with MiXCR anew, one entry per CDR3 protein. The sample lists some 250,000 distinct CDR3 sequences, over 8.5% occurring once. The sample consisted of blood, either unsorted or a sorted T cell fraction (not recorded which). These receptor sequences come from a male donor with ankylosing spondylitis or in good health (not recorded which).

With respect to this clonotype: It may be a read error: a sequence one base away is much more abundant. The CDR3 carries no conserved terminal phenylalanine or tryptophan, so it likely arises from a read error. The V gene is TRBV20-1, the J gene TRBJ2-1; D might be TRBD2 (7 bases). The CDR3 is 16 residues long. V was cut by 5 bases and J by 3 bases, with 20 bases left in between. From germline, CDR1 is DFQATT and CDR2 SNEGSKA (reference sequence). The DNA for the CDR3 is TGCAGTGCTGGCCGAGGGGGGCGGGGGATCTACAATGAGCAGTTCTTG. It codes for CSAGRGGRGIYNEQFL.

V gene TRBV5-1 combines with J gene TRBJ2-7; D is unclear. CDR1 and CDR2 (germline): SGHRS, YFSETQ. The CDR3 is made up of 15 amino acids. V shed 0 bases and J shed 3 bases, with 13 bases lying between them. CDR3 nucleotides: TGCGCCAGCAGCTTGGCGGCGCTGCGACTCTACGAGCAGTACTTC. This codes for CASSLAALRLYEQYF.

This clonotype was seen ten or more times. The genes are TRBV12-3 or TRBV12-4 and TRBJ2-7; D is possibly TRBD2 (6 bases). Trimming cost V 4 bases and J 4 bases, with 14 bases left between them. The CDR3 is made up of 14 amino acids. DNA for the CDR3: TGTGCCAGCAGTTCCCGCGGGGAGACTTACGAGCAGTACTTC. It specifies CASSSRGETYEQYF.

This clonotype showed up many times. The CDR3 is CASSQVIATNEKLFF. CDR3 nucleotides: TGCGCCAGCAGCCAAGTAATTGCAACTAATGAAAAACTGTTTTTT. The rearrangement links TRBV4-3 to TRBJ1-4; D is undetermined. The germline gives CDR1 LGHNA, CDR2 YSLEER. Between the trimmed V and J ends, which lost 1 base and 0 bases, there was a span of 6 bases. CDR3 length: 15 residues.

The genes are TRBV7-9 and TRBJ2-5; D ambiguous. The V gene lost 1 base and the J gene lost 1 base, with 7 bases spanning the gap. Germline V gene lookup returns CDR1 SEHNR and CDR2 FQNEAQ (reference sequence). The CDR3 runs to 14 residues. For the CDR3, the DNA is TGTGCCAGCAGCTTAGAGTTAGTCCAAGAGACCCAGTACTTC. Translation gives CASSLELVQETQYF.

This clonotype was detected only a few times. V usage is TRBV15 and J usage is TRBJ2-3, with 7 nucleotides matching TRBD1. This CDR3 contains 14 residues. Germline V gene sequence: CDR1 LNHNV, CDR2 YYDKDF (reference sequence). V was pared by 5 bases and J by 3 bases, with 5 bases of the junction left unmatched. The CDR3, as DNA: TGTGCCACCAGCCCCCGACAGGGAACAGATACGCAGTATTTT. It translates to CATSPRQGTDTQYF. Variable domain in full (rest from reference TRBV15 and TRBJ2-3): DAMVIQNPRYQVTQFGKPVTLSCSQTLNHNVMYWYQQKSSQAPKLLFHYYDKDFNNEADTPDNFQSRRPNTSFCFLDIRSPGLGDTAMYLCATSPRQGTDTQYFGPGTRLTVL.

This clonotype was seen repeatedly, ten times or more. The V and J genes are TRBV5-1 and TRBJ1-2; TRBD1 matches 7 bases. V lost 4 bases to trimming and J lost 8 bases; unmatched junction nucleotides: 14. CDR1 and CDR2 from the germline V gene are SGHRS and YFSETQ. The CDR3 loop spans 15 amino acids. The DNA for the CDR3 is TGCGCCAGCAGCGGGGGTAGACAGGGAGTTACGGGCTACACCTTC. It translates to CASSGGRQGVTGYTF.

This clonotype was picked up many times. The chain combines TRBV3-1 with TRBJ2-3; 12 bases agree with TRBD2. V lost 6 bases and J lost 2; bases outside the gene matches: 12. This CDR3 has 18 amino acids. CDR1 and CDR2 (germline): LGHDT, YNNKEL (reference sequence). The CDR3 protein is CASSSNDGLAGITDTQYF. The CDR3 DNA reads TGTGCCAGCAGTTCAAACGATGGACTAGCGGGGATCACAGATACGCAGTATTTT.

This clonotype was counted many times. V usage is TRBV7-6 and J usage is TRBJ2-1; TRBD2 matches 12 bases. This CDR3 spans 17 amino acids. Germline CDR1 reads SGHVS; CDR2 reads FNYEAQ. The trim removed 3 bases at V and 0 bases at J, leaving 3 bases unmatched. In nucleotides, the CDR3 is TGTGCCAGCAGCTTGGTGACTAGCGGGAGCTCCTACAATGAGCAGTTCTTC. This sequence encodes CASSLVTSGSSYNEQFF.

Many counts were recorded for this clonotype. The rearrangement uses TRBV7-9 and TRBJ1-6; the D is unclear. Germline values: CDR1 SEHNR, CDR2 FQNEAQ (reference sequence). This CDR3 is 12 amino acids long. The V end lost 11 bases, the J end lost 5 bases, and 10 bases lay between the germline ends. The CDR3 sequence: CAAGGNNSPLHF. The CDR3 bases are TGTGCCGCCGGCGGAAATAATTCACCCCTCCACTTT.

This clonotype was seen repeatedly, ten times or more. The chain combines TRBV12-3 or TRBV12-4 with TRBJ2-3, with 10 bases fitting TRBD2. J was trimmed by 4 bases and V by 4 bases; bases with no gene match: 5. The length of the CDR3 is 15 residues. The CDR3 DNA sequence: TGTGCCAGCAGTTCTTTAGCGGGGGGCGCAGATACGCAGTATTTT. This encodes CASSSLAGGADTQYF.

This clonotype was detected many times. The genes are TRBV7-2 and TRBJ1-5; 7 nucleotides match TRBD1. The V gene end was trimmed by 4 bases and the J gene end by 2 bases; junction bases not matched to a gene: 8. This CDR3 spans 16 amino acids. Per germline, CDR1 SGHTA and CDR2 FQGNSA. This CDR3 is CASSYQQGLGNQPQHF. The CDR3 nucleotides read TGTGCCAGCAGCTATCAACAGGGGTTGGGCAATCAGCCCCAGCATTTT. Full variable domain (missing parts from reference TRBV7-2 and TRBJ1-5): GAGVSQSPSNKVTEKGKDVELRCDPISGHTALYWYRQSLGQGLEFLIYFQGNSAPDKSGLPSDRFSAERTGGSVSTLTIQRTQQEDSAVYLCASSYQQGLGNQPQHFGDGTRLSIL.

This clonotype was observed a handful of times. The chain uses TRBV30 and TRBJ1-6; TRBD1 might be the D (5 bases). There are 13 residues in the CDR3. CDR1 is GTSNPN and CDR2 is SVGIG in the germline V gene (reference sequence). V lost 3 bases and J 5 bases, leaving 8 bases between the germline ends. The CDR3: CAWSRDHNSPLHF. CDR3 nucleotides: TGTGCCTGGAGCCGGGACCATAATTCACCCCTCCACTTT.

As to this clonotype: A much larger clone lies a single base off, so this may be a read error. Lacking the conserved final phenylalanine or tryptophan, this CDR3 likely reflects a read error. The V gene is TRBV7-2, the J gene TRBJ1-1; D call uncertain. V lost 7 bases, J lost 0 bases, and 12 bases lay in between. CDR1 SGHTA and CDR2 FQGNSA come from the germline V gene. The CDR3 runs to 14 residues. The CDR3 reads CASIQTTMNTEAFY. The CDR3 nucleotides are TGTGCCAGCATACAGACTACCATGAACACTGAAGCTTTCTAT.